Only a few counts were recorded for the clone carrying this TCR beta chain. The antigen remains undetermined. These data come from a study of cytomegalovirus exposure and HLA in healthy donors. Across the whole study: One earlier analysis, a look at about 179 million T cells, found 117 million unique TCR beta sequences.

The germline gives CDR1 SEHNR, CDR2 FQNEAQ (reference sequence). V lost 0 bases and J 3 bases, leaving 6 bases between the germline ends. This CDR3 is built from 14 residues. Study-wide findings and caveats: It was only CMV serostatus that was available as immune exposure information.

Vbeta (60) and Jbeta (13) primers were used in the PCR. Libraries were prepared by immunoSEQ multiplex PCR; TCRdb keeps only in-frame clonotypes and omits some of them. The repertoire includes 150,000 to 200,000 clones, around 76% of them detected once, and under 2.5% sits in the top ten. Specimen: PBMCs. The gene calls are TRBV7-9 and TRBJ1-3, with D tentatively TRBD1 (5 bases). This receptor was identified in a woman aged 30 to 39 in good health and CMV-seropositive. CDR3 in DNA: TGTGCCAGCAGCTTAGCAGGGGTTGGAAACACCATATATTTT. Translation gives CASSLAGVGNTIYF.